The 28 T cell receptor beta chains listed next were all sequenced from one sample in a study of technical replicates of blood from several donors. The assay was immunoSEQ multiplex PCR, and TCRdb's table has in-frame clones only and misses some. The sample holds roughly 79,000 clones, over 95% seen once. Sequenced material: T cells isolated from PBMCs. All receptors come from a human donor in good health.

The chain recombines TRBV6-5 with TRBJ1-1; a weak D match, TRBD1 (5 bases). CDR1 and CDR2 from the germline V gene are MNHEY and SVGAGI. V lost 6 bases to trimming and J lost 11 bases, with 13 bases between them. This CDR3 is 11 amino acids long. The CDR3 nucleotides read TGTGCCAGCAGAGCAGGGTCAGAGGCTTTCTTT. Amino acids: CASRAGSEAFF.

Turning to this clone: An end of the junction differs from the germline gene, which may be a read error. The chain recombines TRBV7-7 with TRBJ2-1; 9 bases map to TRBD2. Germline V gene data show CDR1 as SSHAT and CDR2 as FNYEAQ (reference sequence). CDR3 size: 16 residues. DNA of the CDR3: TGTGCTAGCAGCCAAGCGAGGACTAGCGCATACAATGAGCAGTTCTTC. The encoded protein is CASSQARTSAYNEQFF.

The chain combines TRBV2 with TRBJ2-2, with 7 bases lining up with TRBD1. The CDR3 extends over 15 amino acids. Germline CDR1 SNHLY, CDR2 FYNNEI. V dropped 6 bases and J dropped 3; count of bases not matched to a gene: 7. CDR3: CASREDRIHTGELFF. The CDR3 DNA reads as TGTGCCAGCAGGGAGGACAGGATCCACACCGGGGAGCTGTTTTTT.

This clone was counted a single time. The chain combines TRBV11-2 with TRBJ2-7; a possible D gene is TRBD1 (5 bases). Trimming took off 1 base at V and 5 bases at J, with 12 bases between the two ends. CDR1 is SGHAT and CDR2 is FQNNGV in the germline V gene. The CDR3 covers 14 residues. Here the CDR3 DNA reads TGTGCCAGCAGCTTAGCCAGGGAAAGGAACGAGCAGTACTTC. Translating it yields CASSLARERNEQYF.

The table lists this clone with a few counts. The chain joins TRBV5-6 to TRBJ2-2; TRBD2 agrees at 10 bases. CDR1 and CDR2 (germline): SGHDT, YYEEEE. Trimming removed 4 bases from V and 3 bases from J; junction bases left unmatched: 6. The CDR3 has 16 residues. The CDR3 DNA reads TGTGCCAGCAGCCCTTTGCTAGCGGGAGACACCGGGGAGCTGTTTTTT. This gives the protein CASSPLLAGDTGELFF.

The chain recombines TRBV19 with TRBJ1-5; possibly TRBD1 for D (5 bases). The CDR3 is made up of 16 amino acids. Per the germline V gene, CDR1 is LNHDA and CDR2 is SQIVND (reference sequence). V lost 0 bases to trimming and J lost 3 bases, with 12 bases between them. CDR3 DNA sequence: TGTGCCAGTAGTATAGAGTTAGGGGCGGTCAATCAGCCCCAGCATTTT. Translating gives CASSIELGAVNQPQHF.

The CDR3 sequence is CASSVGQGPDTQYF. The CDR3 nucleotides read TGTGCCAGTAGTGTGGGACAGGGACCGGATACGCAGTATTTT. The rearrangement uses TRBV19 and TRBJ2-3; 9 positions agree with TRBD1. Germline values: CDR1 LNHDA, CDR2 SQIVND (reference sequence). CDR3 length equals 14 residues. V lost 5 bases, J lost 6 bases, and 6 bases stayed unmatched.

Only one count was recorded for this clone. The chain links TRBV11-3 to TRBJ1-1; tentatively, D is TRBD1 (6 bases). V shed 3 bases and J shed 3 bases, with 11 bases lying between them. The CDR3 loop spans 14 amino acids. CDR1 SGHNT and CDR2 YENEEA come from the germline V gene. The CDR3 nucleotides are TGTGCCAGCAGCTTTCACAGGGTTGACACTGAAGCTTTCTTT. It specifies CASSFHRVDTEAFF.

This sequence joins TRBV5-4 and TRBJ2-7; 12 nucleotides agree with TRBD1. The germline V gene encodes CDR1 SGHNT and CDR2 YYREEE (reference sequence). This CDR3 is built from 14 residues. Germline trimming cut 2 bases from V and 5 bases from J; bases unmatched to any gene: 2. The CDR3 nucleotides are TGTGCCAGCAGCTTCGGGACAGGGGGCAACGAGCAGTACTTC. Its translation is CASSFGTGGNEQYF.

This chain joins TRBV7-9 and TRBJ2-1, with 8 positions matching TRBD2. V shed 5 bases, J shed 0 bases, and the junction held 9 bases outside the gene matches. The germline CDR1 and CDR2 sequences are SEHNR and FQNEAQ (reference sequence). The CDR3 has 17 residues. The CDR3 nucleotides read TGTGCCAGCAGCGGAGGGTTAGCGGGGAGCTCCTACAATGAGCAGTTCTTC. Protein product: CASSGGLAGSSYNEQFF.

The rearrangement uses TRBV6-5 and TRBJ1-2; TRBD1 matches at 9 bases. This CDR3 has 14 residues. In germline, CDR1 is MNHEY, CDR2 SVGAGI. Germline trimming cut 6 bases from V and 4 bases from J; bases unmatched to any gene: 6. The CDR3 coding sequence is TGTGCCAGCAGCCGGACAGGGGTCGCCTATGGCTACACCTTC. This codes for CASSRTGVAYGYTF.

The chain uses TRBV18 and TRBJ2-6, with 7 bases aligning to TRBD1. J gave up 0 bases and V 2 bases, and 7 bases lay outside the gene matches. Germline loops: CDR1 KGHSH, CDR2 LQKENI. The CDR3 contains 18 residues. Written as DNA, the CDR3 is TGTGCCAGCTCACCATTTGGACAGGTGGACTCTGGGGCCAACGTCCTGACTTTC. Protein: CASSPFGQVDSGANVLTF.

In its sample, this clone was seen once. This rearrangement joins TRBV7-3 to TRBJ1-1; 9 nucleotides align to TRBD1. In germline, CDR1 is SGHTA, CDR2 FQGTGA. V gave up 5 bases and J gave up 4 bases; unmatched junction bases: 8. This CDR3 comprises 15 residues. CDR3 amino acids: CASSPSQGASTEAFF. In DNA, the CDR3 is TGTGCCAGCAGCCCCTCACAGGGGGCGAGCACTGAAGCTTTCTTT.

The V gene is TRBV4-2, the J gene TRBJ1-5; TRBD1 aligns across 9 bases. Germline lookup yields CDR1 LGHNA and CDR2 YNFKEQ. The J segment lost 5 bases and the V segment lost 4 bases, leaving 6 bases of the junction unmatched. The CDR3 covers 15 residues. CDR3 residues: CASSPGQGSYQPQHF. The CDR3 DNA is TGTGCCAGCAGCCCGGGACAGGGATCGTATCAGCCCCAGCATTTT.

The chain links TRBV9 to TRBJ1-2; D is perhaps TRBD1 (6 bases). Germline assignment: CDR1 SGDLS and CDR2 YYNGEE. This CDR3 is built from 16 residues. Between the trimmed V and J ends, which lost 3 bases and 5 bases, there was a span of 20 bases. CDR3 coding DNA: TGTGCCAGCAGCGGTCATTTTACAGGGCTGACGTATGGCTACACCTTC. Its protein is CASSGHFTGLTYGYTF.

The chain links TRBV5-6 to TRBJ1-2, with 8 bases matching TRBD1. Germline V lookup: CDR1 SGHDT, CDR2 YYEEEE. This CDR3 has 14 amino acids. V gave up 5 bases and J gave up 2 bases; unmatched junction bases: 5. The CDR3 DNA sequence: TGTGCCAGCAGAGACAGGGGAGACAACTATGGCTACACCTTC. It is translated as CASRDRGDNYGYTF.

The rearrangement joins TRBV27 to TRBJ2-7, with D possibly TRBD1 on 5 matching bases. Germline-derived CDR1 and CDR2 are MNHEY and SMNVEV (reference sequence). V gave up 3 bases and J gave up 4 bases, with 16 bases separating them. This CDR3 comprises 15 residues. CDR3 nucleotides: TGTGCCAGCAGTTTGAGTGATGGACACAAATACGAGCAGTACTTC. It translates to CASSLSDGHKYEQYF.

This clone was observed a single time. The rearrangement uses TRBV6-5 and TRBJ2-2; the D is unclear. The V and J ends lost 3 bases and 6 bases respectively, with 8 bases between them. This CDR3 is 13 amino acids long. Germline V gene lookup returns CDR1 MNHEY and CDR2 SVGAGI. In nucleotides, the CDR3 is TGTGCCAGCAGTTATACGGGTCCCGGGGAGCTGTTTTTT. Amino acid sequence: CASSYTGPGELFF.

V is TRBV10-1 and J is TRBJ1-2; TRBD1 might be the D (5 bases). This CDR3 comprises 13 residues. V was trimmed by 4 bases and J by 4 bases, leaving 10 bases between them. Germline values: CDR1 WNHNN, CDR2 SYGVQD (reference sequence). CDR3 amino acids: CASSVGGSYGYTF. In nucleotides, the CDR3 is TGCGCCAGCAGTGTCGGGGGGAGCTATGGCTACACCTTC.

The chain has TRBV19 and TRBJ1-2; D is unclear. CDR3 length: 14 amino acids. The germline gives CDR1 LNHDA, CDR2 SQIVND (reference sequence). The germline V and J ends were trimmed by 6 bases and 4 bases, with 15 bases remaining between them. Written as DNA, the CDR3 is TGTGCCAGTAGCTTGGACCGGGATTTCTATGGCTACACCTTC. Protein: CASSLDRDFYGYTF.

The rearrangement links TRBV30 to TRBJ2-1; 7 positions agree with TRBD1. CDR1 GTSNPN and CDR2 SVGIG come from the germline V gene (reference sequence). With 5 bases clipped from V and 3 bases from J, the junction kept 4 bases outside the gene matches. The CDR3 is 13 residues long. The CDR3 DNA sequence: TGTGCCTGGGAGGGGGACAGCTACAATGAGCAGTTCTTC. Residues: CAWEGDSYNEQFF.

Only a few counts were recorded for this clone. The V gene is TRBV7-2, the J gene TRBJ2-2; 15 nucleotides line up with TRBD2. The CDR3 contains 16 residues. V was clipped by 5 bases and J by 3 bases; unmatched bases: 1. Per the germline V gene, CDR1 is SGHTA and CDR2 is FQGNSA. DNA for the CDR3: TGTGCCAGCAGCCGGACTAGCGGGAGGGACACCGGGGAGCTGTTTTTT. As protein: CASSRTSGRDTGELFF.

This rearrangement joins TRBV25-1 to TRBJ2-3; D unresolved. Germline V lookup: CDR1 MGHDK, CDR2 SYGVNS. V was clipped by 5 bases and J by 1 base, with 10 bases between them. The CDR3 runs 14 residues. The CDR3 nucleotides are TGTGCCAGCAGTCAACAACCTGGCACAGATACGCAGTATTTT. This encodes CASSQQPGTDTQYF. The whole variable domain, filled in from reference TRBV25-1 and TRBJ2-3, reads EADIYQTPRYLVIGTGKKITLECSQTMGHDKMYWYQQDPGMELHLIHYSYGVNSTEKGDLSSESTVSRIRTEHFPLTLESARPSHTSQYLCASSQQPGTDTQYFGPGTRLTVL.

This sequence joins TRBV5-1 and TRBJ1-5, with 9 bases that match TRBD1. CDR1 and CDR2 from the germline V gene are SGHRS and YFSETQ. This CDR3 spans 16 amino acids. V dropped 6 bases and J dropped 6; count of bases not matched to a gene: 13. The CDR3 nucleotides are TGCGCCAGCAATTGGAGGGGACAGGGCGGCAGTCAGCCCCAGCATTTT. Its protein product is CASNWRGQGGSQPQHF.

V is TRBV20-1 and J is TRBJ2-1; no clear D. The germline CDR1 and CDR2 sequences are DFQATT and SNEGSKA (reference sequence). V gave up 3 bases and J gave up 9 bases, with 3 bases separating them. The CDR3 extends over 9 amino acids. The chain's CDR3 is CSASGEQFF. CDR3 nucleotides: TGCAGTGCTAGCGGTGAGCAGTTCTTC.

The chain recombines TRBV19 with TRBJ1-4; the D is unclear. The germline gives CDR1 LNHDA, CDR2 SQIVND (reference sequence). This CDR3 is built from 14 residues. V shed 1 base and J shed 4 bases, with 7 bases lying between them. This CDR3 is CASSIGQNNEKLFF. For the CDR3, the DNA is TGTGCCAGTAGTATAGGACAAAATAATGAAAAACTGTTTTTT.

The chain has TRBV6-1 and TRBJ2-5; no clear D gene. V lost 7 bases to trimming and J lost 5 bases, with 14 bases between them. The CDR3 is made up of 13 amino acids. Germline CDR1 is MNHNS and CDR2 is SASEGT. CDR3 nucleotide sequence: TGTGCCAGCATGCCTCTCGCGCGGGAGACCCAGTACTTC. The encoded protein is CASMPLARETQYF.

Remarks on this clone: A junction boundary mismatches the germline segment, possibly from a read error. This sequence joins TRBV30 and TRBJ1-1; a possible D gene is TRBD1 (6 bases). This CDR3 spans 14 amino acids. Germline loops: CDR1 GTSNPN, CDR2 SVGIG (reference sequence). DNA of the CDR3: TGTGCCTGGACTCTGAACAGGGTGAAAACTGAAGCTTTCTTT. It translates to CAWTLNRVKTEAFF.